This T cell receptor beta chain was sequenced in a study of blood T cell repertoires in COVID-19. Study-level background: Samples of COVID-19 (acute and convalescent) were obtained from the United States, Italy and Spain. From T cells, B-cell-depleted T cells, or PBMCs came the material, which was cDNA or gDNA.

Study processing details: Amplified reference gene primers provided the basis for estimating nucleated cell counts. Some clones are missing from TCRdb's copy, which holds only in-frame ones; the method was immunoSEQ multiplex PCR. That table supplies the V and J calls and clone size; D and trimming were determined from the DNA. The data contain tens of thousands of clones, roughly two thirds of them seen just once; the ten biggest clones take up approximately 9%. Germline lookup yields CDR1 MNHEY and CDR2 SVGAGI. The CDR3 has 14 amino acids. Details on this clone: A read error may account for a junction end that differs from germline.

The sample was peripheral blood. V and J are TRBV6-5 and TRBJ2-5, with 12 bases aligning to TRBD2. The clonotype was recovered from an older woman with acute or convalescent COVID-19. CDR3: CASVFASGGALPHF. The CDR3 DNA reads TGTGCCAGCGTTTTTGCTAGCGGGGGGGCACTTCCCCACTTC.